The 24 T cell receptor beta chains presented below share a single source sample, sequenced in a study of blood T cells in healthy people across ages. The use of a sample-barcoded 5' primer and a J-beta primer mix characterized a second PCR of roughly 7 to 12 cycles. Each CDR3 protein is one row after TCRdb ran MiXCR on the 5' RACE reads. The repertoire holds over a million distinct CDR3 sequences, with around 55% as singletons. Sequencing was done on a sample of blood. Receptor source: a man aged 18 to 30 in good health.

This chain uses TRBV10-3 with TRBJ2-7; a possible D gene is TRBD1 (5 bases). This CDR3 is built from 12 residues. The germline gives CDR1 ENHRY, CDR2 SYGVKD. Trimming took off 1 base at V and 5 bases at J, with 6 bases between the two ends. CDR3 amino acids: CAISELDNEQYF. In DNA, the CDR3 is TGTGCCATCAGTGAGTTGGACAACGAGCAGTACTTC.

The rearrangement joins TRBV5-1 to TRBJ2-7; D gene ambiguous. The CDR3 extends over 13 amino acids. Looked up from germline, CDR1 is SGHRS and CDR2 is YFSETQ. V was clipped by 0 bases and J by 7 bases, with 11 bases between them. CDR3 sequence reads: CASSLAAVAEQYF. The CDR3 coding sequence is TGCGCCAGCAGCTTGGCTGCAGTTGCTGAGCAGTACTTC.

The V call is TRBV20-1, the J call TRBJ2-1; 7 nucleotides match TRBD2. The CDR3 totals 16 residues. V lost 3 bases, J lost 4 bases, and 12 bases stayed unmatched. Germline lookup yields CDR1 DFQATT and CDR2 SNEGSKA (reference sequence). CDR3 DNA: TGCAGTGCTAGTGTTCGGGACTATCTTTCTTACAATGAGCAGTTCTTC. Translating gives CSASVRDYLSYNEQFF.

The chain links TRBV7-2 to TRBJ2-4; 7 bases map to TRBD1. The DNA end favors TRBJ2-7, so the J call may be wrong. CDR1 is SGHTA, CDR2 FQGNSA, per germline. CDR3 length: 15 residues. CDR3 sequence: CASSSPGTAAYEQYF. DNA for the CDR3: TGTGCCAGCAGCTCACCCGGGACAGCAGCCTACGAGCAGTACTTC.

The rearrangement links TRBV20-1 to TRBJ2-7; D unresolved. This CDR3 is built from 14 residues. V was shortened by 1 base and J by 3 bases, with 13 bases between the two germline ends. Germline V CDR1 and CDR2: DFQATT, SNEGSKA (reference sequence). CDR3 in amino acids: CSARGETSYYEQYF. CDR3 DNA: TGCAGTGCTAGAGGCGAGACTTCCTACTACGAGCAGTACTTC.

The gene calls are TRBV20-1 and TRBJ2-7, with TRBD2 matching 10 bases. The V gene end was trimmed by 5 bases and the J gene end by 7 bases; junction bases not matched to a gene: 11. Germline CDR1 DFQATT, CDR2 SNEGSKA (reference sequence). The CDR3 sequence is 14 residues long. CDR3 residues: CSAGTSGAPREQYF. CDR3 bases: TGCAGTGCTGGTACTAGCGGGGCCCCTAGGGAGCAGTACTTC.

This clonotype was seen more than once but under ten times. The chain couples TRBV29-1 to TRBJ2-7, with 8 bases identical to TRBD1. V was pared by 6 bases and J by 0 bases, with 4 bases of the junction left unmatched. The CDR3 length is 13 residues. CDR1 is SQVTM and CDR2 is ANQGSEA in the germline V gene. The CDR3, as DNA: TGCAGCGTCTACAGGGGGGACTCCTACGAGCAGTACTTC. Its protein product is CSVYRGDSYEQYF.

This chain uses TRBV24-1 with TRBJ2-7, with TRBD1 identical over 8 bases. V lost 7 bases to trimming and J lost 7 bases; unmatched junction nucleotides: 8. The V gene's germline CDR1 is KGHDR and CDR2 SFDVKD. This CDR3 contains 13 residues. CDR3: CATRDRVLDEQYF. The CDR3, as DNA: TGTGCCACCAGGGACAGGGTATTGGATGAGCAGTACTTC.

The V and J genes are TRBV4-1 and TRBJ1-5; no definite D call. V lost 1 base to trimming and J lost 2 bases, with 18 bases between them. This CDR3 has 18 amino acids. The germline gives CDR1 MGHRA, CDR2 YSYEKL. The CDR3 sequence is CASSQGPWARAGNQPQHF. The CDR3 DNA is TGCGCCAGCAGCCAAGGTCCCTGGGCCAGAGCAGGCAATCAGCCCCAGCATTTT.

Concerning this clonotype: The junction departs from germline at one end; a sequencing error may be responsible. The gene calls are TRBV28 and TRBJ2-7; tentative D call: TRBD2 (6 bases). Germline V gives CDR1 MDHEN, CDR2 SYDVKM. CDR3 length equals 16 residues. CDR3 amino acids: CASSLVREVKSYEQYF. The DNA of the CDR3 is TGTGCCAGCAGTTTAGTAAGGGAGGTAAAATCCTACGAGCAGTACTTT. The variable domain in full, completed from reference TRBV28 and TRBJ2-7, reads DVKVTQSSRYLVKRTGEKVFLECVQDMDHENMFWYRQDPGLGLRLIYFSYDVKMKEKGDIPEGYSVSREKKERFSLILESASTNQTSMYLCASSLVREVKSYEQYFGPGTRLTVT.

This clonotype has just a few counts. The rearrangement links TRBV29-1 to TRBJ2-4; possibly TRBD1 or TRBD2 for D (6 bases each). The J call may be in error: the DNA end matches TRBJ2-5 better. The CDR3 totals 14 residues. Germline loops: CDR1 SQVTM, CDR2 ANQGSEA. This CDR3 is CSVDTGRDDETQYF. The CDR3 region has the DNA TGCAGCGTTGATACAGGGCGGGATGACGAGACCCAGTACTTC.

The V gene is TRBV7-2, the J gene TRBJ2-3; a possible D gene is TRBD2 (5 bases). The CDR3 is 16 amino acids. Germline lookup yields CDR1 SGHTA and CDR2 FQGNSA. Between the trimmed V and J ends, which lost 4 bases and 1 base, there was a span of 15 bases. This CDR3 is CASSSPAGVRTDTQYF. In DNA form, the CDR3 reads TGTGCCAGCAGCTCCCCCGCCGGGGTGCGCACAGATACGCAGTATTTT.

A note on this clonotype: A junction end diverges from the germline sequence, so it may reflect a read error. The rearrangement joins TRBV29-1 to TRBJ2-7; tentative D call: TRBD2 (7 bases). The CDR3 has 14 residues. The germline gives CDR1 SQVTM, CDR2 ANQGSEA. The CDR3 nucleotides read TGCAGCGCTGAAGATGGGAGGGGGGGGTACGAGCAGTACTTC. Residues: CSAEDGRGGYEQYF.

This clonotype showed up just once. J is TRBJ1-2 and V is TRBV6-1; no reliable D call. From germline, CDR1 is MNHNS and CDR2 SASEGT. Trimming pared 4 bases from V and 7 bases from J, leaving 10 bases between. The CDR3 is 12 amino acids. For the CDR3, the DNA is TGTGCCAGCAGTGCCAGTAGAGCTGGCTACACCTTC. Protein sequence: CASSASRAGYTF.

The table lists this clonotype with a few counts. CDR3 bases: TGTGCCAGCAGCCCCCAGAGTCAAGAGACCCAGTACTTC. Translation: CASSPQSQETQYF. The chain is built from TRBV6-5 and TRBJ2-5; no clear D. The V and J ends lost 6 bases and 2 bases respectively, with 10 bases between them. This CDR3 contains 13 residues. The germline V gene has CDR1 MNHEY and CDR2 SVGAGI.

This chain uses TRBV12-5 with TRBJ2-1; D uncertain. CDR1 is LGHNT, CDR2 FRNRAP, per germline. V lost 2 bases to trimming and J lost 2 bases, with 13 bases between them. The CDR3 extends over 16 amino acids. CDR3 nucleotides: TGTGCTAGTGGTTTGATAGACGCCATTACCTACAATGAGCAGTTCTTC. It is translated as CASGLIDAITYNEQFF.

The V and J genes are TRBV2 and TRBJ1-2; 7 bases align to TRBD1. CDR1 and CDR2 from the germline V gene are SNHLY and FYNNEI. CDR3 size: 13 residues. The V segment lost 11 bases and the J segment 3 bases; nucleotides outside the gene matches: 9. The CDR3 DNA is TGTGCCGGGGGAGACAGGGACCACTATGGCTACACCTTC. Translation gives CAGGDRDHYGYTF.

The rearrangement uses TRBV3-1 and TRBJ2-4; D remains unclear. The last part of the DNA fits TRBJ2-7 better; the J call may be wrong. In germline, CDR1 is LGHDT, CDR2 YNNKEL (reference sequence). This CDR3 has 14 residues. The CDR3 loop reads CASSQDLTDYEQYF. For the CDR3, the DNA is TGTGCCAGCAGCCAAGATCTCACAGACTACGAGCAGTACTTC.

This clonotype was found a few times. The V and J genes are TRBV29-1 and TRBJ2-2; TRBD1 agrees at 10 bases. The germline gives CDR1 SQVTM, CDR2 ANQGSEA. This CDR3 region has 14 residues. J gave up 4 bases and V 7 bases, and 6 bases lay outside the gene matches. CDR3 amino acids: CSGRTGGFTGELFF. CDR3 DNA: TGCAGCGGGAGGACAGGGGGTTTCACCGGGGAGCTGTTTTTT.

There are a few counts of this clonotype. The chain recombines TRBV4-2 with TRBJ2-5; the D call may be TRBD1 or TRBD2 (5 bases each). This CDR3 spans 15 amino acids. The germline V gene has CDR1 LGHNA and CDR2 YNFKEQ. The V gene lost 1 base and the J gene lost 1 base, with 10 bases spanning the gap. In DNA, the CDR3 is TGTGCCAGCAGCCAAGGATTAGGGACCCAAGAGACCCAGTACTTC. This encodes CASSQGLGTQETQYF.

This CDR3 is CASSPRGDSSPLHF. CDR3 DNA sequence: TGTGCCAGCAGCCCCCGGGGGGATAGTTCACCCCTCCACTTT. The genes are TRBV9 and TRBJ1-6, with D possibly being TRBD1 (5 bases). V lost 4 bases and J 9 bases, leaving 14 bases between the germline ends. This CDR3 has 14 residues. From germline, CDR1 is SGDLS and CDR2 YYNGEE.

This clonotype was seen only a few times. The genes are TRBV27 and TRBJ2-7; no clear D gene. Deletions cut 6 bases from V and 2 bases from J, with 20 bases between. The germline V gene encodes CDR1 MNHEY and CDR2 SMNVEV (reference sequence). CDR3 length equals 16 residues. CDR3 residues: CASSSLRMRGTYEQYF. The CDR3 coding sequence is TGTGCCAGCAGCTCCCTGAGGATGCGCGGAACCTACGAGCAGTACTTC.

The rearrangement links TRBV12-3 or TRBV12-4 to TRBJ1-5, with a tentative D call TRBD1 (6 bases). V was clipped by 6 bases and J by 2 bases, with 17 bases between them. The CDR3 is 16 residues long. This CDR3 is CASRAIRGFGNQPQHF. DNA of the CDR3: TGTGCCAGCAGGGCGATCAGGGGATTTGGCAATCAGCCCCAGCATTTT.

V is TRBV7-2 and J is TRBJ2-5, with 10 bases lining up with TRBD2. CDR1 is SGHTA and CDR2 is FQGNSA in the germline V gene. The CDR3 sequence is 15 residues long. With V trimmed by 1 base and J by 5 bases, 4 bases remained unmatched. CDR3 nucleotide sequence: TGTGCCAGCAGCTTAGTAGCGGGAGGTAGGGAGACCCAGTACTTC. The encoded protein is CASSLVAGGRETQYF. The full variable domain, with the rest looked up from reference TRBV7-2 and TRBJ2-5, is GAGVSQSPSNKVTEKGKDVELRCDPISGHTALYWYRQSLGQGLEFLIYFQGNSAPDKSGLPSDRFSAERTGGSVSTLTIQRTQQEDSAVYLCASSLVAGGRETQYFGPGTRLLVL.